The 17 T cell receptor beta chains below were found in one sample sequenced in a study of T cell repertoires in cytomegalovirus infection. One entry per CDR3 protein results from TCRdb running MiXCR on the reads. The sample consists of hundreds of thousands of distinct CDR3 sequences, about 24% of them appearing once. Sequenced input: CD8+ T cells from PBMCs. Source of these receptors: a human donor in good health (CMV status not recorded). Some clones in this sample may be carry-over from other donors' samples.

The table lists this clonotype with a count of one. The chain joins TRBV19 to TRBJ2-1; possible D gene TRBD2, 5 bases. This CDR3 comprises 14 residues. The germline CDR1 and CDR2 sequences are LNHDA and SQIVND (reference sequence). Between the trimmed V and J ends, which lost 3 bases and 4 bases, there was a span of 10 bases. The CDR3: CASSIRTGYNEQFF. Here the CDR3 DNA reads TGTGCCAGTAGTATCAGGACGGGATACAATGAGCAGTTCTTC.

This clonotype was observed at least ten times. The V call is TRBV7-2, the J call TRBJ2-1; 11 nucleotides align to TRBD1. This CDR3 has 16 amino acids. J gave up 9 bases and V 2 bases, and 9 bases lay outside the gene matches. CDR1 and CDR2 (germline): SGHTA, FQGNSA. The CDR3 DNA reads as TGTGCCAGCAGCTTATTTTCGGACAGGGGGCGCGGTGAGCAGTTCTTC. It translates to CASSLFSDRGRGEQFF.

This chain links TRBV13 with TRBJ1-5; D possibly corresponds to TRBD1 (6 bases). The CDR3 extends over 13 amino acids. V lost 8 bases and J 6 bases, leaving 14 bases between the germline ends. CDR1 PRHDT and CDR2 FYEKMQ come from the germline V gene (reference sequence). Written as DNA, the CDR3 is TGTGCCAGCGGAGCAGGGGTTAGTCAGCCCCAGCATTTT. Protein: CASGAGVSQPQHF.

The CDR3 loop is CATSRDGGSEISYEQYF. The CDR3 DNA sequence: TGTGCCACCAGCAGAGATGGCGGGTCGGAGATCTCCTACGAGCAGTACTTC. The chain links TRBV15 to TRBJ2-7, with D perhaps TRBD2 (5 bases). Germline-derived CDR1 and CDR2 are LNHNV and YYDKDF (reference sequence). This CDR3 has 17 residues. V was shortened by 0 bases and J by 0 bases, with 15 bases between the two germline ends.

This clonotype was picked up a small number of times. V and J are TRBV19 and TRBJ2-6; no firm D call. Deletions cut 5 bases from V and 3 bases from J, with 8 bases between. Germline V lookup: CDR1 LNHDA, CDR2 SQIVND (reference sequence). This CDR3 has 14 residues. This CDR3 is CASSSYHGANVLTF. Written as DNA, the CDR3 is TGTGCCAGTAGTTCCTACCATGGGGCCAACGTCCTGACTTTC.

The sample holds a few counts of this clonotype. The chain combines TRBV2 with TRBJ2-1, with unresolved D. The germline gives CDR1 SNHLY, CDR2 FYNNEI. CDR3 size: 12 residues. V lost 6 bases to trimming and J lost 9 bases, with 12 bases between them. Here the CDR3 DNA reads TGTGCCAGCAGGGGTCCCGCCCCTGAGCAGTTCTTC. This sequence encodes CASRGPAPEQFF.

This clonotype came up a few times. The chain recombines TRBV7-9 with TRBJ1-4; D unresolved. The CDR3 has 12 residues. CDR1 is SEHNR, CDR2 FQNEAQ, per germline (reference sequence). Trimming removed 5 bases from V and 8 bases from J, with 9 bases in between. In nucleotides, the CDR3 is TGTGCCAGCAGCCATACGGAGGAAAAACTGTTTTTT. Translation: CASSHTEEKLFF.

This clonotype turned up a few times. The CDR3: CASSYSEIRDRINQPQHF. The CDR3 DNA is TGTGCCAGCAGTTACTCGGAAATCCGGGACAGGATAAATCAGCCCCAGCATTTT. The gene calls are TRBV6-2 or TRBV6-3 and TRBJ1-5, with 8 positions matching TRBD1. This CDR3 spans 18 amino acids. Germline V lookup: CDR1 MNHEY, CDR2 SVGEGT. V trimming: 0 bases; J trimming: 4 bases; junction bases outside the gene matches: 11.

There are a few counts of this clonotype. The rearrangement links TRBV14 to TRBJ2-5; TRBD1 matches 10 bases. This CDR3 is 14 amino acids long. The V and J ends lost 3 bases and 6 bases, in that order; junction bases with no gene match: 4. CDR1 is SGHDN and CDR2 is FVKESK in the germline V gene. CDR3 amino acids: CASSHGQGEKTQYF. The CDR3 coding sequence is TGTGCCAGCAGCCACGGACAGGGGGAAAAGACCCAGTACTTC.

A few counts support this clonotype. V gene TRBV19 combines with J gene TRBJ2-3, with D possibly being TRBD1 or TRBD2 (5 bases each). The V end lost 8 bases, the J end lost 2 bases, and 20 bases lay between the germline ends. Looked up from germline, CDR1 is LNHDA and CDR2 is SQIVND (reference sequence). The CDR3 is 16 amino acids. The CDR3 loop reads CASSTGTLTPTDTQYF. DNA of the CDR3: TGTGCCAGTTCCACCGGGACCCTGACCCCCACAGATACGCAGTATTTT. Together with reference TRBV19 and TRBJ2-3, the CDR3 gives the full variable domain: DGGITQSPKYLFRKEGQNVTLSCEQNLNHDAMYWYRQDPGQGLRLIYYSQIVNDFQKGDIAEGYSVSREKKESFPLTVTSAQKNPTAFYLCASSTGTLTPTDTQYFGPGTRLTVL.

This rearrangement joins TRBV4-2 to TRBJ2-1; 7 nucleotides line up with TRBD2. V shed 5 bases, J shed 9 bases, and the junction held 7 bases outside the gene matches. Per germline, CDR1 LGHNA and CDR2 YNFKEQ. The CDR3 is 13 residues long. The DNA for the CDR3 is TGTGCCAGCAGCACCCGACTAGCAAGTGAGCAGTTCTTC. As protein: CASSTRLASEQFF.

This clonotype was seen a few times. The CDR3 protein is CASRQKLAKNIQYF. Here the CDR3 DNA reads TGTGCCAGCAGACAAAAGCTAGCCAAAAACATTCAGTACTTC. The chain couples TRBV28 to TRBJ2-4; no definite D call. Between the trimmed V and J ends, which lost 6 bases and 0 bases, there was a span of 9 bases. CDR3 length: 14 amino acids. Germline V gene data show CDR1 as MDHEN and CDR2 as SYDVKM.

This clonotype was detected only a few times. The CDR3 loop is CSAPGTENYGYTF. The CDR3 DNA reads TGCAGTGCGCCCGGGACAGAAAACTATGGCTACACCTTC. The chain employs TRBV20-1 and TRBJ1-2; 7 bases are a match to TRBD1. With V trimmed by 6 bases and J by 2 bases, 6 bases remained unmatched. This CDR3 is built from 13 residues. Germline V gene sequence: CDR1 DFQATT, CDR2 SNEGSKA (reference sequence).

The rearrangement joins TRBV7-9 to TRBJ1-1; no firm D call. Germline assignment: CDR1 SEHNR and CDR2 FQNEAQ (reference sequence). The V and J ends lost 2 bases and 0 bases respectively, with 7 bases between them. The CDR3 is 14 amino acids. CDR3 in amino acids: CASSLSRMNTEAFF. DNA for the CDR3: TGTGCCAGCAGCTTAAGCAGGATGAACACTGAAGCTTTCTTT.

This clonotype has ten or more counts. The chain has TRBV12-3 or TRBV12-4 and TRBJ2-2, with a possible D match to TRBD2 (6 bases). V was cut by 3 bases and J by 14 bases, with 13 bases left in between. CDR3 size: 12 residues. The CDR3 DNA sequence: TGTGCCAGCAGTTTGGGACTCGAGGGTCTGTTTTTT. Translated, it gives CASSLGLEGLFF.

CDR3 coding DNA: TGTGCCAGCAGTTCGAGGGGGCCCCCCGTTTACTATGGCTACACCTTC. Translation: CASSSRGPPVYYGYTF. The J gene is TRBJ1-2, the V gene TRBV2; TRBD1 matches 7 bases. CDR1 and CDR2 (germline): SNHLY, FYNNEI. CDR3 size: 16 residues. V lost 5 bases to trimming and J lost 3 bases; unmatched junction nucleotides: 12.

This clonotype was counted a few times. V usage is TRBV14 and J usage is TRBJ2-3, with TRBD1 identical over 7 bases. Germline trimming cut 5 bases from V and 2 bases from J; bases unmatched to any gene: 7. This CDR3 comprises 15 residues. Germline CDR1 reads SGHDN; CDR2 reads FVKESK. In DNA form, the CDR3 reads TGTGCCAGCAGCTACCCCGGGACAGTCACAGATACGCAGTATTTT. Translated: CASSYPGTVTDTQYF.